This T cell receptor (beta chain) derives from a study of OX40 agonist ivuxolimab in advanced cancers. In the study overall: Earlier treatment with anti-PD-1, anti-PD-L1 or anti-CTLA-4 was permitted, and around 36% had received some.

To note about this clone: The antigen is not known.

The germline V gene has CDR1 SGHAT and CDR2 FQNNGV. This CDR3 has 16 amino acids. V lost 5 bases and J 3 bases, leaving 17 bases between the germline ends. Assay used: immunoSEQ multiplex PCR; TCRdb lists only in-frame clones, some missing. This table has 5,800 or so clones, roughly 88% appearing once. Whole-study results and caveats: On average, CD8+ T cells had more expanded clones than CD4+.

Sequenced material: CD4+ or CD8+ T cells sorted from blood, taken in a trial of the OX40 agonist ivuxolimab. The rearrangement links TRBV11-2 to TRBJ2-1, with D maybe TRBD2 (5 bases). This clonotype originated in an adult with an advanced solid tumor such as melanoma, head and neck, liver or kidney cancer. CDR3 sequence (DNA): TGTGCCAGCAGCGATGGTAACGGGAATTACTACAATGAGCAGTTCTTC. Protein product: CASSDGNGNYYNEQFF.